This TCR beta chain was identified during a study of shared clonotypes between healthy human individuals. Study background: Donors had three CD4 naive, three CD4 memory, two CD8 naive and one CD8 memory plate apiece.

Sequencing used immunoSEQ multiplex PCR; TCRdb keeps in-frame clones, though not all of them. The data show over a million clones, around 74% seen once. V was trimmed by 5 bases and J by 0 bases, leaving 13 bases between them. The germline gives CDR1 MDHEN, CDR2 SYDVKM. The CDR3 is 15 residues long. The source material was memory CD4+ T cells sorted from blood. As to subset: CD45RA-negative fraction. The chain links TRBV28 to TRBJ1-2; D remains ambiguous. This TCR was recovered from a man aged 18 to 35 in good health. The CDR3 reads CASSPNAPPNYGYTF. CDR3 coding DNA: TGTGCCAGCAGTCCCAACGCACCGCCTAACTATGGCTACACCTTC.